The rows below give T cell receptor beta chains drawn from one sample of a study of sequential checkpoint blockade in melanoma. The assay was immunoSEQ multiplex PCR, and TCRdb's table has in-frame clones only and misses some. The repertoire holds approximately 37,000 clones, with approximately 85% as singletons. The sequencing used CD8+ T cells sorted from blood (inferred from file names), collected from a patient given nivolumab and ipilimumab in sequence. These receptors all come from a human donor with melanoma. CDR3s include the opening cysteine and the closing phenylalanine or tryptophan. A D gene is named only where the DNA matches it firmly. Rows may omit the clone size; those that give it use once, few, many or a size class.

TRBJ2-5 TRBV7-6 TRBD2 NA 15 CASSLGLAEGEAQYF TGTGCCAGCAGCTTAGGACTAGCGGAGGGAGAGGCCCAGTACTTC
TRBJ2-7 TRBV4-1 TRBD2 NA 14 CASSLSGGAYEQYF TGCGCCAGCAGCCTTAGCGGGGGGGCCTACGAGCAGTACTTC
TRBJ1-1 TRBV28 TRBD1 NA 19 CASSPLISDRPRGNTEAFF TGTGCCAGCAGTCCCCTTATTTCGGACAGGCCTAGGGGGAACACTGAAGCTTTCTTT
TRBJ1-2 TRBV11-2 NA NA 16 CASSLPSELFFYGYTF TGTGCCAGCAGCTTACCATCGGAGCTGTTCTTCTATGGCTACACCTTC
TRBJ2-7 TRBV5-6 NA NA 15 CASSFMARSPYEQYF TGTGCCAGCAGCTTTATGGCTAGAAGCCCCTACGAGCAGTACTTC
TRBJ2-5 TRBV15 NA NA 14 CATSRDLSGETQYF TGTGCCACCAGCAGAGATCTGTCCGGGGAGACCCAGTACTTC
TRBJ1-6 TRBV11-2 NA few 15 CASSFYRFHNSPLHF TGTGCCAGCAGCTTTTATCGGTTTCATAATTCACCCCTCCACTTT
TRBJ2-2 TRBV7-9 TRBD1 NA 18 CASSRSGTGGRNTGELFF TGTGCCAGCAGCCGCTCCGGGACAGGGGGCCGAAACACCGGGGAGCTGTTTTTT
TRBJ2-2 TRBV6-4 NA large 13 CASSDSAAGELFF TGTGCCAGCAGTGACTCGGCTGCAGGGGAGCTGTTTTTT
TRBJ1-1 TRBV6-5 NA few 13 CASSEGEVDEAFF TGTGCCAGCAGTGAAGGGGAGGTTGATGAAGCTTTCTTT
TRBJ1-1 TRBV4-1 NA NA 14 CASSQEGLNTEAFF TGCGCCAGCAGCCAAGAGGGCCTGAACACTGAAGCTTTCTTT
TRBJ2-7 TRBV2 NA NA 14 CASRADGGGYEQYF TGTGCCAGCAGAGCCGATGGAGGCGGGTACGAGCAGTACTTC
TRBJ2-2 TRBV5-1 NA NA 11 CASSLARELFF TGCGCCAGCAGCTTGGCCAGGGAGCTGTTTTTT
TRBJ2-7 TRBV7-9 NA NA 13 CASSLGGGYEQYF TGTGCCAGCAGCTTAGGTGGCGGGTACGAGCAGTACTTC
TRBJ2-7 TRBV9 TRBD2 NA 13 CASSGAGDNEQYF TGTGCCAGCAGCGGGGCGGGAGACAACGAGCAGTACTTC
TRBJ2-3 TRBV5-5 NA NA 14 CASSVPQVTDTQYF TGTGCCAGCAGCGTTCCACAAGTCACAGATACGCAGTATTTT
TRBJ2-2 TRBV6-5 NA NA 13 CASSYSRTGELFF TGTGCCAGCAGTTACTCGAGAACCGGGGAGCTGTTTTTT
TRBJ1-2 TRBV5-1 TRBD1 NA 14 CASSLGTGDYGYTF TGCGCCAGCAGCTTGGGGACAGGGGACTATGGCTACACCTTC
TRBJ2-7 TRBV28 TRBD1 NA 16 CASSTPGQSYSYEQYF TGTGCCAGCAGCACACCGGGACAGAGCTATTCCTACGAGCAGTACTTC
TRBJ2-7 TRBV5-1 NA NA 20 CASSWPLNGQGGPVGYEQYF TGCGCCAGCAGCTGGCCTCTTAATGGGCAGGGGGGCCCTGTCGGCTACGAGCAGTACTTC
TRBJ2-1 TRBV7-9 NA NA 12 CASSPLSDEQFF TGTGCCAGCAGCCCCCTCAGCGATGAGCAGTTCTTC
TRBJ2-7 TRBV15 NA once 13 CATSRGAFDEQYF TGTGCCACCAGCAGAGGGGCTTTCGACGAGCAGTACTTC
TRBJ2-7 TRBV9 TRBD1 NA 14 CASSPGTVSYEQYF TGTGCCAGCAGTCCCGGGACAGTTTCCTACGAGCAGTACTTC
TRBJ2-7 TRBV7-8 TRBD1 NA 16 CASSSPARDSKDEQYF TGTGCCAGCAGCTCACCAGCCCGGGACAGTAAAGACGAGCAGTACTTC
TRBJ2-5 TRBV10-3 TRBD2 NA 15 CAISGTSGIQETQYF TGTGCCATCAGTGGTACTAGCGGGATACAAGAGACCCAGTACTTC
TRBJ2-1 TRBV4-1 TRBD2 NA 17 CASSQGAPTSGIYEQFF TGCGCCAGCAGCCAAGGAGCCCCGACTAGCGGGATCTATGAGCAGTTCTTC
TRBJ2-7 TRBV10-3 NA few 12 CAISQFSYEQYF TGTGCCATCAGCCAGTTCTCCTACGAGCAGTACTTC
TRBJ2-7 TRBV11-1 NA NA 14 CASSRLSDPGEQYF TGTGCCAGCAGCCGCTTATCGGATCCAGGCGAGCAGTACTTC
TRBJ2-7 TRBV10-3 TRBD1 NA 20 CAISFSRGPAVKQSSYEQYF TGTGCCATCAGCTTCTCAAGGGGGCCGGCCGTCAAGCAAAGCTCCTACGAGCAGTACTTC
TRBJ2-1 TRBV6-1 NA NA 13 CASSERQYNEQFF TGTGCCAGCAGTGAAAGACAGTACAATGAGCAGTTCTTC
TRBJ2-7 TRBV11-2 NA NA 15 CASSFYRVETYEQYF TGTGCCAGCAGCTTTTATCGGGTAGAGACCTACGAGCAGTACTTC
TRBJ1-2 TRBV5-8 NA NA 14 CASSLGGLGYGYTF TGTGCCAGCAGCTTAGGAGGGCTCGGCTATGGCTACACCTTC
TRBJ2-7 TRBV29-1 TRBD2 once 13 CSVPGRGLYEQYF TGCAGCGTGCCGGGGAGGGGCCTTTACGAGCAGTACTTC
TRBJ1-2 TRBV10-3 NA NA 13 CAISDPGALGYTF TGTGCCATCAGTGATCCAGGGGCCCTTGGCTACACCTTC
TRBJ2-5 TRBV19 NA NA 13 CASSVLGQETQYF TGTGCCAGTAGCGTACTAGGCCAAGAGACCCAGTACTTC
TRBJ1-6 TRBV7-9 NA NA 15 CASSLGGTENSPLHF TGTGCCAGCAGCTTAGGCGGGACGGAGAATTCACCCCTCCACTTT
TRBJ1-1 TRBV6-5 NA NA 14 CASSYIRGSAEAFF TGTGCCAGCAGTTACATTCGGGGGAGCGCTGAAGCTTTCTTT
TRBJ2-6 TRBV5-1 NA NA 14 CASSEGSGANVLTF TGCGCCAGCAGCGAGGGTTCTGGGGCCAACGTCCTGACTTTC
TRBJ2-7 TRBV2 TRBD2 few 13 CASTGRSSYEQYF TGTGCCAGCACCGGGAGGAGCTCCTACGAGCAGTACTTC
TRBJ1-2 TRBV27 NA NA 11 CASRGGWGYTF TGTGCCAGCAGGGGAGGGTGGGGCTACACCTTC
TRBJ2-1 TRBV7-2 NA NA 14 CASSLFYRINEQFF TGTGCCAGCAGCTTATTCTACCGAATCAATGAGCAGTTCTTC
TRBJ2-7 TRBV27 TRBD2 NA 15 CASSPPGLAFGEQYF TGTGCCAGCAGTCCACCGGGACTAGCGTTTGGCGAGCAGTACTTC
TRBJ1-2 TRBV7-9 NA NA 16 CASSSLTQAPDYGYTF TGTGCCAGCAGCTCGCTTACTCAGGCGCCTGACTATGGCTACACCTTC
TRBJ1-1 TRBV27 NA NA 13 CASSLSGGFEAFF TGTGCCAGCAGTCTAAGTGGGGGGTTCGAGGCTTTCTTT
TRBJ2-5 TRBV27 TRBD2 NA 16 CASSSPTSGRAETQYF TGTGCCAGCAGTTCACCGACTAGCGGGAGGGCGGAGACCCAGTACTTC
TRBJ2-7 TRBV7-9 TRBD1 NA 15 CASSLPGQPSYEQYF TGTGCCAGCAGCTTACCGGGACAGCCATCCTACGAGCAGTACTTC
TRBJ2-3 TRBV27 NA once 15 CASSLSGRGWDTQYF TGTGCCAGCAGTTTATCGGGAAGGGGTTGGGATACGCAGTATTTT
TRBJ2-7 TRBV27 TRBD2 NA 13 CASSLGTTYEQYF TGTGCCAGCAGTTTAGGGACTACCTACGAGCAGTACTTC
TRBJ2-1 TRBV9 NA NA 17 CASSAPFRGSSYNEQFF TGTGCCAGCAGCGCACCTTTTAGGGGGTCCTCCTACAATGAGCAGTTCTTC
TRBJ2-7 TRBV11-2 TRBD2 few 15 CASSLDVGGTYEQYF TGTGCCAGCAGCTTAGATGTCGGGGGGACCTACGAGCAGTACTTC
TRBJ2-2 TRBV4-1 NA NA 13 CASSQDREGELFF TGCGCCAGCAGCCAAGATCGTGAGGGGGAGCTGTTTTTT
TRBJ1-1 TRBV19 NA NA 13 CATSRGLNTEAFF TGTGCCACCTCCAGGGGCCTTAACACTGAAGCTTTCTTT
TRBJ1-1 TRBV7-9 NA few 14 CASSFRQHPPEAFF TGTGCCAGCAGCTTTAGACAACATCCCCCTGAAGCTTTCTTT